The 6 T cell receptor beta chains listed next were all sequenced from one sample in a study of CD8+CD57+ T cells in acquired aplastic anemia. All patients picked for sequencing had shown, by flow cytometry, an expansion of CD8+CD57+ cells. Using genomic DNA as the template, TCR beta VDJ and CDR3 profiling was carried out. TCRdb passed the reads through MiXCR, listing each CDR3 protein once. The sample lists hundreds of thousands of distinct CDR3 sequences, less than 85% occurring once. The sequenced sample consisted of sorted CD4+, CD8+, or CD8+CD57+ T cells (not recorded which) from PBMCs. The receptors come from a human donor with aplastic anemia.

The genes are TRBV7-9 and TRBJ1-2, with TRBD1 identical over 8 bases. J was trimmed by 5 bases and V by 5 bases; bases with no gene match: 7. Germline V CDR1 and CDR2: SEHNR, FQNEAQ (reference sequence). CDR3 length: 14 residues. The CDR3 region is CASSPGQGLYGYTF. CDR3 nucleotide sequence: TGTGCCAGCAGCCCTGGACAGGGTTTGTATGGCTACACCTTC.

The gene calls are TRBV15 and TRBJ1-4, with TRBD1 as a possible D gene (5 bases). Between the trimmed V and J ends, which lost 1 base and 4 bases, there was a span of 10 bases. Germline V lookup: CDR1 LNHNV, CDR2 YYDKDF (reference sequence). The CDR3 has 15 amino acids. CDR3: CATSRGGAGNEKLFF. For the CDR3, the DNA is TGTGCCACCAGCAGAGGGGGCGCCGGTAATGAAAAACTGTTTTTT.

As regards this clonotype: A read error is likely, as this CDR3 ends without the conserved phenylalanine or tryptophan. This chain joins TRBV27 and TRBJ1-1; a weak D match, TRBD1 (6 bases). CDR1 is MNHEY and CDR2 is SMNVEV in the germline V gene (reference sequence). This CDR3 is built from 16 residues. The CDR3 nucleotides read TGTGCCAGCAGCCCTCTTACCGGGGGCGTGAACACTGACGCTTTCTTG. Its translation is CASSPLTGGVNTDAFL.

This clonotype was seen many times. V gene TRBV9 combines with J gene TRBJ2-1; 10 bases line up with TRBD2. The CDR3 length is 16 residues. Germline lookup yields CDR1 SGDLS and CDR2 YYNGEE. Trimming at V came to 3 bases and at J to 7 bases, leaving 10 bases not matched to a gene. The CDR3, as DNA: TGTGCCAGCAGCGAATTAGCGGGGGGCCCTAGAAATGAGCAGTTCTTC. Its protein is CASSELAGGPRNEQFF.

This clonotype was seen a few times. The chain is built from TRBV7-8 and TRBJ1-2; no clear D. The germline V gene has CDR1 SGHVS and CDR2 FQNEAQ. Trimming removed 2 bases from V and 11 bases from J, with 24 bases in between. CDR3 length: 16 residues. Here the CDR3 reads CASSLRGGPDTQYYTF. CDR3 nucleotides: TGTGCCAGCAGCTTACGGGGAGGTCCCGATACGCAGTATTACACCTTC.

V and J are TRBV20-1 and TRBJ1-2; D may be TRBD1 (6 bases). CDR3 size: 11 residues. Trimming removed 1 base from V and 9 bases from J, with 9 bases in between. Germline loops: CDR1 DFQATT, CDR2 SNEGSKA (reference sequence). DNA for the CDR3: TGCAGTGCTAGAGCGGGGACACGCTACACCTTC. This gives the protein CSARAGTRYTF.